Listed here are 19 T cell receptor beta chains from one sample, sequenced in a study of blood T cell repertoires in COVID-19. TCRdb's table, derived via immunoSEQ multiplex PCR, lists solely in-frame clones and lacks some. The sample records some 260,000 clones, 82% being singletons. Sequencing input: peripheral blood. These receptors all stem from a woman aged 18-29 years with acute or convalescent COVID-19.

V gene TRBV12-3 or TRBV12-4 combines with J gene TRBJ1-2; no reliable D call. Trimming stripped 6 bases from V and 2 bases from J, with 10 bases between. The CDR3 has 13 amino acids. The CDR3 sequence: CASRPDTNYGYTF. Written as DNA, the CDR3 is TGTGCCAGCAGGCCAGACACGAACTATGGCTACACCTTC.

The chain uses TRBV18 and TRBJ2-2; TRBD2 might be the D (5 bases). Germline V CDR1 and CDR2: KGHSH, LQKENI. V was shortened by 2 bases and J by 7 bases, with 14 bases between the two germline ends. This CDR3 has 15 amino acids. The CDR3 region is CASSPASSFGGELFF. DNA for the CDR3: TGTGCCAGCTCACCAGCCTCTAGCTTTGGCGGGGAGCTGTTTTTT.

In this sample, this clone turned up once. V gene TRBV5-1 combines with J gene TRBJ2-3; TRBD2 matches 7 bases. V was pared by 2 bases and J by 2 bases, with 11 bases of the junction left unmatched. Per the germline V gene, CDR1 is SGHRS and CDR2 is YFSETQ. The CDR3 extends over 17 amino acids. CDR3 sequence reads: CASSLIVLADLTDTQYF. The DNA for the CDR3 is TGCGCCAGCAGCTTAATTGTTCTAGCGGACCTCACAGATACGCAGTATTTT.

The rearrangement joins TRBV4-3 to TRBJ2-1, with 9 bases fitting TRBD1. The germline V gene encodes CDR1 LGHNA and CDR2 YSLEER. CDR3 length: 16 amino acids. With 0 bases clipped from V and 7 bases from J, the junction kept 7 bases outside the gene matches. The CDR3 sequence: CASSQDRTGVVNEQFF. In nucleotides, the CDR3 is TGCGCCAGCAGCCAAGATAGGACAGGGGTAGTAAATGAGCAGTTCTTC.

V usage is TRBV9 and J usage is TRBJ2-7; the match to TRBD2 covers 10 bases. CDR3 length equals 17 residues. V lost 2 bases, J lost 3 bases, and 11 bases stayed unmatched. Per germline, CDR1 SGDLS and CDR2 YYNGEE. CDR3 sequence (DNA): TGTGCCAGCAGCGTGGGAGATGGACTAGCGGCCAACTACGAGCAGTACTTC. This codes for CASSVGDGLAANYEQYF.

Points on this clone: The same CDR3 also results from other DNA sequences found in this sample. The chain joins TRBV6-5 to TRBJ2-5; 7 bases map to TRBD2. V lost 10 bases, J lost 7 bases, and 18 bases stayed unmatched. The CDR3 covers 15 residues. The germline V gene encodes CDR1 MNHEY and CDR2 SVGAGI. CDR3 loop: CATGRTSHNSGTQYF. The CDR3 DNA follows: TGTGCCACCGGACGGACTAGTCATAACTCGGGGACCCAGTACTTC.

The chain couples TRBV6-6 to TRBJ1-1; 7 bases are shared with TRBD1. V lost 6 bases, J lost 1 base, and 2 bases stayed unmatched. This CDR3 is 13 amino acids long. CDR1 is MNHNY and CDR2 is SVGAGI in the germline V gene (reference sequence). This CDR3 reads CASRGQPNTEAFF. CDR3 in DNA: TGTGCCAGCAGGGGACAGCCGAACACTGAAGCTTTCTTT.

This chain joins TRBV28 and TRBJ1-2, with TRBD1 matching 9 bases. The CDR3 has 14 residues. Per germline, CDR1 MDHEN and CDR2 SYDVKM. The ends lost 5 bases at V and 8 bases at J; junction bases unmatched: 9. The CDR3 sequence is CASSPTTGGDGYTF. The CDR3 DNA is TGTGCCAGCAGTCCGACTACAGGGGGCGACGGCTACACCTTC.

V and J are TRBV7-9 and TRBJ2-5; tentative D call: TRBD1 (6 bases). Germline CDR1 is SEHNR and CDR2 is FQNEAQ (reference sequence). The length of the CDR3 is 17 residues. V shed 4 bases and J shed 0 bases, with 18 bases lying between them. CDR3 nucleotide sequence: TGTGCCAGCAGCTCTAAGGACGGACAGAGAAACCAAGAGACCCAGTACTTC. Its protein product is CASSSKDGQRNQETQYF.

The rearrangement uses TRBV7-8 and TRBJ1-1, with a tentative D call TRBD1 (6 bases). Trimming stripped 6 bases from V and 2 bases from J, with 16 bases between. Germline CDR1 SGHVS, CDR2 FQNEAQ. The CDR3 extends over 15 amino acids. CDR3 region: CASRDWGGRNTEAFF. Here the CDR3 DNA reads TGTGCCAGCAGGGATTGGGGGGGGCGAAACACTGAAGCTTTCTTT.

The rearrangement uses TRBV6-5 and TRBJ2-1, with 7 bases lining up with TRBD2. V lost 2 bases and J lost 5; bases outside the gene matches: 6. Germline lookup yields CDR1 MNHEY and CDR2 SVGAGI. This CDR3 is 15 amino acids long. In DNA form, the CDR3 reads TGTGCCAGCAGTTACGGGGGGGAGGGCCACAATGAGCAGTTCTTC. This translates into CASSYGGEGHNEQFF.

The chain has TRBV21-1 and TRBJ1-5; the table names TRBD1, a call not compared with the DNA. TRBV21-1 is designated a pseudogene. The CDR3 has 20 residues. The CDR3 DNA follows: TGTGCCAGCAGACCAAGGCGATCAGGGGCCCCCCCATATAGCAATCAGCCCCAGCATTTT. Protein sequence: CASRPRRSGAPPYSNQPQHF.

The V call is TRBV9, the J call TRBJ1-3; 10 nucleotides agree with TRBD1. This CDR3 has 15 residues. In germline, CDR1 is SGDLS, CDR2 YYNGEE. With 4 bases clipped from V and 7 bases from J, the junction kept 8 bases outside the gene matches. CDR3 sequence reads: CASSPSGQGLNTIYF. The CDR3 DNA sequence: TGTGCCAGCAGCCCTTCGGGACAGGGGCTGAACACCATATATTTT.

The chain links TRBV7-2 to TRBJ2-2, with 7 nucleotides matching TRBD2. Trimming cost V 2 bases and J 6 bases; bases outside gene matches: 6. This CDR3 region has 15 residues. Germline V gives CDR1 SGHTA, CDR2 FQGNSA. The CDR3 coding sequence is TGTGCCAGCAGCTTATGGGGAGGGGACGCCGGGGAGCTGTTTTTT. Translated: CASSLWGGDAGELFF.

J is TRBJ2-3 and V is TRBV27, with 11 bases lining up with TRBD2. Germline loops: CDR1 MNHEY, CDR2 SMNVEV (reference sequence). V was clipped by 6 bases and J by 4 bases; unmatched bases: 9. CDR3 length equals 16 residues. The CDR3, as DNA: TGTGCCAGCAGCCTATTAGCGGGAGGGCCAGCAGATACGCAGTATTTT. This gives the protein CASSLLAGGPADTQYF.

This chain joins TRBV9 and TRBJ1-2; D gene ambiguous. The CDR3 length is 11 residues. The V gene lost 4 bases and the J gene lost 6 bases, with 7 bases spanning the gap. Germline V lookup: CDR1 SGDLS, CDR2 YYNGEE. This CDR3 is CASSPANGYTF. CDR3 nucleotides: TGTGCCAGCAGCCCCGCGAATGGCTACACCTTC.

The chain uses TRBV21-1 and TRBJ1-1; the tabulated D call, TRBD1, remains unverified against the DNA. TRBV21-1 is given as a pseudogene. This CDR3 has 13 amino acids. CDR3: CAIRGQGNTEAFF. The CDR3 nucleotides are TGTGCCATCCGAGGACAGGGGAACACTGAAGCTTTCTTT.

The gene calls are TRBV6-2 or TRBV6-3 and TRBJ2-7; a possible D gene is TRBD2 (6 bases). The germline V gene encodes CDR1 MNHEY and CDR2 SVGEGT. The V end was cut by 7 bases, the J end by 6 bases, with 16 bases between. The CDR3 is made up of 13 amino acids. CDR3 residues: CASNPGLVSEQYF. CDR3 nucleotide sequence: TGTGCCAGCAACCCGGGACTCGTCTCCGAGCAGTACTTC.

The chain is built from TRBV28 and TRBJ1-2, with TRBD1 as a possible D gene (6 bases). This CDR3 has 14 amino acids. The ends were cut back, 6 bases at V and 8 bases at J, with 19 bases in the middle. The germline CDR1 and CDR2 sequences are MDHEN and SYDVKM. CDR3 loop: CASSYIQGHEGYTF. CDR3 DNA: TGTGCCAGCAGCTACATTCAGGGACATGAAGGCTACACCTTC.